This T cell receptor beta chain was found in a study of shared clonotypes between healthy human individuals. Turning to the study itself: Serving as donors were two women and a few men, whose ages spanned 18 to 49.

In the original analysis: ImmunoSEQ output held junction-only sequences without quality scores, so filtering differed. The protocol was immunoSEQ multiplex PCR, while the TCRdb copy is restricted to in-frame clones and leaves out a portion. Clonal size and the V and J genes are those of that table, whereas D and trimming came from the DNA. The data show some 660,000 clones, 73% seen once. In the CD4+ fraction, cells were divided into CD45RA+ naive and CD45RA-negative memory subsets. Overall study results and limits: Non-shared clonotypes had lower generation probabilities than clonotypes shared by all four sorted-subset donors.

As regards this clone: Antigen unknown.

The source of this sequence is a woman aged 30 to 39 in good health. The sequenced sample consisted of memory CD4+ T cells sorted from blood. Subset of the sample: CD45RA-negative fraction.

CDR3 nucleotides: TGTGCCAGCAGTGACTTGGGGACCCGCTTTCAGCAGTACTTC. As protein: CASSDLGTRFQQYF. The rearrangement links TRBV6-4 to TRBJ2-7; D is perhaps TRBD1 or TRBD2 (5 bases each). The CDR3 runs 14 residues. Germline V gives CDR1 MRHNA, CDR2 SNTAGT. V shed 1 base and J shed 8 bases, with 15 bases lying between them.